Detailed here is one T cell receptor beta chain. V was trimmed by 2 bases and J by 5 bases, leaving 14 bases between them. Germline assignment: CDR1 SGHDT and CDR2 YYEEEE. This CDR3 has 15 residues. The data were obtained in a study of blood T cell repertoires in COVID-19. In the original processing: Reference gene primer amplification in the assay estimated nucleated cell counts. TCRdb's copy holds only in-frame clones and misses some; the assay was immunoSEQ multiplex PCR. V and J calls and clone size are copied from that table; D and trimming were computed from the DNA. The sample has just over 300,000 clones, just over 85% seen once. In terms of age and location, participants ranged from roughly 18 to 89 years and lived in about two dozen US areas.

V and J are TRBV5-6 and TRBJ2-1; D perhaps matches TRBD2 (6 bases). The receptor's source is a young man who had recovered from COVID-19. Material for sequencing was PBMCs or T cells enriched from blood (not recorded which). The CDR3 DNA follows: TGTGCCAGCAGCTTTACGACTAGATCGAACAATGAGCAGTTCTTC. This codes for CASSFTTRSNNEQFF.